Below are 3 T cell receptor beta chains sequenced from a single sample in a study of T cells in Graves' hyperthyroidism and ophthalmopathy. Authors of the study amplified TCR beta CDR3 regions from RNA transcripts. TCR CDR3 underwent first-round RT-PCR with the HTBI primer set. Via MiXCR, TCRdb re-called the multiplex PCR reads, giving one row per CDR3 protein. Of 300,000 to 400,000 distinct CDR3 sequences in the sample, around 14% are singletons; the top ten hold 20% to 25%. The specimen sequenced was blood. These receptors originate from a woman aged 25-40 years with Graves' hyperthyroidism.

The gene calls are TRBV6-5 and TRBJ2-7; TRBD2 matches at 10 bases. After removal of 5 bases from V and 2 bases from J, the junction contained 9 bases not matched to a gene. The CDR3 has 16 residues. Germline lookup yields CDR1 MNHEY and CDR2 SVGAGI. CDR3 residues: CASSTGPSGGAYEQYF. DNA of the CDR3: TGTGCCAGCAGTACTGGCCCTAGCGGGGGCGCCTACGAGCAGTACTTC.

J is TRBJ2-1 and V is TRBV29-1; the match to TRBD1 covers 11 bases. Germline CDR1 reads SQVTM; CDR2 reads ANQGSEA. With 6 bases clipped from V and 7 bases from J, the junction kept 8 bases outside the gene matches. The CDR3 extends over 14 amino acids. The DNA for the CDR3 is TGCAGCGTGGGACAGGGGGATCTTGTAAATGAGCAGTTCTTC. Its protein product is CSVGQGDLVNEQFF.

As to this clonotype: This may be a read error: a much more frequent sequence differs by one nucleotide. The rearrangement uses TRBV3-1 and TRBJ2-5; D is ambiguous. V gave up 5 bases and J gave up 9 bases, with 13 bases separating them. Germline-derived CDR1 and CDR2 are LGHDT and YNNKEL (reference sequence). The CDR3 is 12 amino acids. The CDR3 DNA follows: TGTGCCAGCAGCGACGCCATGGAGTCCCAGTACTTC. It translates to CASSDAMESQYF.